This TCR beta chain was sequenced for a study of OX40 agonist ivuxolimab in advanced cancers. The assay was immunoSEQ multiplex PCR, and TCRdb's table has in-frame clones only and misses some. The sample includes 70,000 or so clones, 85% to 90% of them seen just once. The germline V and J ends were trimmed by 0 bases and 1 base, with 10 bases remaining between them. Germline V gives CDR1 PRHDT, CDR2 FYEKMQ (reference sequence). This CDR3 comprises 16 residues. The sample consisted of CD4+ or CD8+ T cells sorted from blood, taken in a trial of the OX40 agonist ivuxolimab. The TCR comes from an adult with an advanced solid tumor such as melanoma, head and neck, liver or kidney cancer. The rearrangement links TRBV13 to TRBJ2-1; D perhaps matches TRBD1 (5 bases). Here the CDR3 reads CASSLGTAGSYNEQFF. In DNA, the CDR3 is TGTGCCAGCAGCTTAGGGACAGCCGGATCCTACAATGAGCAGTTCTTC.